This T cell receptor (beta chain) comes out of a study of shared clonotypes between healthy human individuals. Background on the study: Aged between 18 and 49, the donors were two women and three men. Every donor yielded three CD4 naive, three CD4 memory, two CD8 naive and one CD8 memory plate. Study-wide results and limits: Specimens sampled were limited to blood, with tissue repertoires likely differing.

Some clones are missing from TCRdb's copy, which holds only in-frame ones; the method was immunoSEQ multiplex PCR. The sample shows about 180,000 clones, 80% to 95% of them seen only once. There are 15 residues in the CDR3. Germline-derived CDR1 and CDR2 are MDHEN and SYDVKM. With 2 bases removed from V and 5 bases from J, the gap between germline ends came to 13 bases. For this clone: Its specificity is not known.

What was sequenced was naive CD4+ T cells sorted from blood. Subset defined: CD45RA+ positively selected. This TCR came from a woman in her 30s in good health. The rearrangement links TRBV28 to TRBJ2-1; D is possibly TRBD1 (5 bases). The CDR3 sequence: CASSLTGNNHNEQFF. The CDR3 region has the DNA TGTGCCAGCAGTTTAACAGGCAACAACCACAATGAGCAGTTCTTC. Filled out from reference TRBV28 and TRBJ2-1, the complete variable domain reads DVKVTQSSRYLVKRTGEKVFLECVQDMDHENMFWYRQDPGLGLRLIYFSYDVKMKEKGDIPEGYSVSREKKERFSLILESASTNQTSMYLCASSLTGNNHNEQFFGPGTRLTVL.